This T cell receptor beta chain was recorded in a study of blood T cell repertoires in COVID-19. As for the study in general: Samples taken during acute and convalescent COVID-19 were collected in the United States, Italy and Spain. T cells, B-cell-depleted T cells, or PBMCs provided the cDNA or gDNA that served as material.

Germline CDR1 and CDR2: SGHRS and YFSETQ. V was pared by 2 bases and J by 4 bases, with 14 bases of the junction left unmatched. The CDR3 covers 18 residues. In the authors' methods: It was from reference gene primer amplification that nucleated cell counts were estimated. Repertoires were generated with immunoSEQ multiplex PCR, while TCRdb's copy carries only in-frame clones and drops some. The V and J calls and clone size come from that table; D and trimming were worked out from the DNA. The sample lists about 160,000 clones, about 85% seen once, with roughly 5.7% in the top ten. Each participant's cohort was designated according to participant-reported clinical history.

The V and J genes are TRBV5-1 and TRBJ2-1, with 8 bases aligning to TRBD2. The sequence came from a woman between 40 and 50 years old with acute COVID-19. The source material was PBMCs or T cells enriched from blood (not recorded which). The CDR3: CASSLAHSGIGGYNEQFF. In DNA form, the CDR3 reads TGCGCCAGCAGCTTAGCTCATAGCGGGATAGGGGGTTACAATGAGCAGTTCTTC.